This entry concerns a single T cell receptor beta chain. What it binds is unknown. This record belongs to a study of cytomegalovirus exposure and HLA in healthy donors. Study conclusions and caveats: About 150 TCR beta chains were listed as cytomegalovirus-associated. It emerged from a later analysis that several of the most significant clusters appeared to be linked to common viral pathogens.

Germline V gene lookup returns CDR1 SGHTA and CDR2 FQGNSA. With 5 bases removed from V and 0 bases from J, the gap between germline ends came to 10 bases. CDR3 size: 14 residues. A multiplex PCR was run with 60 Vbeta primers and 13 Jbeta primers. The table came from immunoSEQ multiplex PCR; TCRdb's copy has only in-frame clones and leaves some out. The table lists 160,000 or so clones, 78% of them singletons. The sequencing input was PBMCs. This clonotype was obtained from a male donor in good health and CMV-seronegative. The chain is built from TRBV7-2 and TRBJ1-2; D remains unclear. The CDR3 region is CASSPAEPNYGYTF. The DNA for the CDR3 is TGTGCCAGCAGCCCCGCCGAGCCTAACTATGGCTACACCTTC.